This T cell receptor beta chain appears in the sequencing data of a study of CXCR3-negative and CXCR3-positive naive CD8 T cells. Study details: Roughly 1.5 +/- 0.3 million TRB reads came from each library, giving 130 million to 150 million in total.

The CDR3 spans 11 residues. Germline V gene sequence: CDR1 DFQATT, CDR2 SNEGSKA (reference sequence). Phenotypically, naive CD8+ T cells corresponded to CD45RO-CCR7+CD27+CD95-. Researchers prepared the TRB cDNA libraries using 5' RACE with UMI labels. From its re-call of the 5' RACE reads, TCRdb lists each CDR3 protein once, without DNA. The table for this sample gives over 55,000 distinct CDR3 sequences. Whole-study results and caveats: After cryopreservation, expression of CXCR3 was partially reduced, and most assays were run with fresh PBMCs. Naive cells with CXCR3 showed TRB CDR3s that were more hydrophobic than those in CXCR3-negative naive cells.

As concerns this clonotype: Antigen specificity is unknown.

The sequence came from a human donor in good health. Some clones in this sample may be carry-over from other donors' samples. The chain combines TRBV20-1 with TRBJ2-7; the TCRdb D gene call, TRBD2, has no DNA to confirm it. The sample was naive CXCR3+ CD8+ T cells from blood. Subset denoted: CD45RO-CCR7+CD27+CD95- naive CD8+ T cells expressing CXCR3 (TNR3+). CDR3 in amino acids: CSAILGYEQYF.